The text below deals with one T cell receptor beta chain. The source of the sample is a study of OX40 agonist ivuxolimab in advanced cancers. Study in general: Dose-escalation patients suffered from hepatocellular carcinoma, melanoma, renal cell or head and neck cancer.

Looked up from germline, CDR1 is SGHDT and CDR2 is YYEEEE. The CDR3 consists of 15 residues. V lost 5 bases to trimming and J lost 7 bases; unmatched junction nucleotides: 12. Sequencing was performed with immunoSEQ multiplex PCR; in TCRdb, only in-frame clones are kept and a portion is missing. The sample includes more than 45,000 clones, 82% of them seen just once. Sequencing was performed on CD4+ or CD8+ T cells sorted from blood, taken in a trial of the OX40 agonist ivuxolimab. J is TRBJ1-5 and V is TRBV5-6, with 7 bases identical to TRBD1. The sequence came from an adult with an advanced solid tumor such as melanoma, head and neck, liver or kidney cancer. The CDR3 reads CASRWDSRRGQPQHF. As DNA, the CDR3 is TGTGCCAGCAGATGGGACAGTAGGAGGGGGCAGCCCCAGCATTTT.